The T cell receptor beta chain described here comes from a study of blood T cell repertoires in COVID-19. Original data processing: The assay estimated nucleated cells by amplifying reference gene primers. The method was immunoSEQ multiplex PCR; TCRdb's version includes in-frame clones alone and lacks a portion of them. V and J calls and clone size are copied from that table; D and trimming were computed from the DNA. Of just under 85,000 clones listed, about four fifths are singletons. This clone was observed a few times. In germline, CDR1 is MNHNS, CDR2 SASEGT. This CDR3 has 15 residues. Trimming removed 2 bases at V and 0 bases at J, with 10 bases between.

The TCR originated in a woman aged 55 to 70 with acute or convalescent COVID-19. V is TRBV6-1 and J is TRBJ1-2; D possibly corresponds to TRBD1 (5 bases). Sequenced input: peripheral blood. The CDR3 reads CASSERQIANYGYTF. The CDR3 DNA reads as TGTGCCAGCAGTGAAAGACAGATCGCTAACTATGGCTACACCTTC.